A single sample gave rise to the 6 T cell receptor beta chains below, sequenced in a study of shared clonotypes between healthy human individuals (dated by TCRdb to 2020 to 2021). CD8 naive samples consisted of CD45RO-negative cells that were positively selected for CCR7, yielding a CD45RA+CCR7+ population without TemRA cells. Libraries were made using the immunoSEQ multiplex PCR assay. TCRdb stores this immuneACCESS table with in-frame sequences only. Part of the clones is absent; in the studies checked, under half of the shortfall reflects unresolved V genes, and no reason is known for the rest. The sample yields hundreds of thousands of clones; approximately 95% were counted once. In total, the top ten clones hold about 0.11% of the sample. What was sequenced was naive CD8+ T cells sorted from blood. Reading the label with the study, this specimen's cell subset or site is: CD45RA+CCR7+. These receptors originate from a woman in her thirties in good health.

The chain has TRBV5-5 and TRBJ2-7; no clear D. This CDR3 is built from 14 residues. The ends were cut back, 0 bases at V and 2 bases at J, with 9 bases in the middle. In germline, CDR1 is SGHKS, CDR2 YYEKEE (reference sequence). The CDR3 here is CASSLVGRTYEQYF. Written as DNA, the CDR3 is TGTGCCAGCAGCTTGGTTGGCAGAACCTACGAGCAGTACTTC.

This clone was recorded once. This sequence joins TRBV27 and TRBJ2-7; D is undetermined. Germline-derived CDR1 and CDR2 are MNHEY and SMNVEV (reference sequence). The ends were cut back, 5 bases at V and 2 bases at J, with 16 bases in the middle. The CDR3 runs 15 residues. The CDR3 is CASSPTPSLAYEQYF. CDR3 DNA: TGTGCCAGCAGTCCGACACCGTCGCTGGCCTACGAGCAGTACTTC.

The chain links TRBV5-1 to TRBJ1-1; TRBD1 agrees at 7 bases. The trim removed 1 base at V and 0 bases at J, leaving 15 bases unmatched. Germline CDR1 SGHRS, CDR2 YFSETQ. The CDR3 is 19 amino acids. The CDR3 coding sequence is TGCGCCAGCAGCTTGTTTTTGCTAGGGGGCCCATCTATGAACACTGAAGCTTTCTTT. Protein sequence: CASSLFLLGGPSMNTEAFF. Using reference TRBV5-1 and TRBJ1-1 for the parts outside the CDR3, the full variable domain is KAGVTQTPRYLIKTRGQQVTLSCSPISGHRSVSWYQQTPGQGLQFLFEYFSETQRNKGNFPGRFSGRQFSNSRSEMNVSTLELGDSALYLCASSLFLLGGPSMNTEAFFGQGTRLTVV.

The sample holds one count of this clone. This chain uses TRBV7-9 with TRBJ2-5, with 12 bases aligning to TRBD2. The CDR3 has 17 amino acids. Unmatched junction bases numbered 7, after V lost 5 bases and J lost 0 bases. CDR1 is SEHNR, CDR2 FQNEAQ, per germline (reference sequence). For the CDR3, the DNA is TGTGCCAGCAGCCGGACTAGCGGGACTTTTTACCAAGAGACCCAGTACTTC. Translation: CASSRTSGTFYQETQYF.

This clone was seen a few times. The chain links TRBV28 to TRBJ2-7, with D possibly matching TRBD2 (7 bases). Germline CDR1 is MDHEN and CDR2 is SYDVKM. V lost 11 bases, J lost 4 bases, and 18 bases lay in between. The CDR3 runs 13 residues. The CDR3 DNA reads as TGTGCCTGCGCCCCAGGGGAGGGGTACGAGCAGTACTTC. This gives the protein CACAPGEGYEQYF.

This clone was detected only once. The chain couples TRBV14 to TRBJ1-6; the match to TRBD1 covers 7 bases. Germline CDR1 and CDR2: SGHDN and FVKESK. The CDR3 loop spans 14 amino acids. J gave up 14 bases and V 8 bases, and 15 bases lay outside the gene matches. DNA for the CDR3: TGTGCCAGCGGCGGGGACAGCGACTCCCCCACCCTCCACTTT. Its protein is CASGGDSDSPTLHF. Using reference TRBV14 and TRBJ1-6 for the parts outside the CDR3, the full variable domain is EAGVTQFPSHSVIEKGQTVTLRCDPISGHDNLYWYRRVMGKEIKFLLHFVKESKQDESGMPNNRFLAERTGGTYSTLKVQPAELEDSGVYFCASGGDSDSPTLHFGNGTRLTVT.